These T cell receptor beta chains were read from a single sample in a study of blood T cells in healthy people across ages. In TCRdb, the 5' RACE reads were re-called with MiXCR into one record per CDR3 protein. Among around 1,600,000 distinct CDR3 sequences, approximately 43% were seen once, and the ten largest hold roughly 3.7%. The sequenced sample consisted of blood. Receptor source: a woman under 30 in good health. Each CDR3 is given with its conserved first and last residue. The D gene is left open where the match is weak. Rows give clone size only sometimes, using once, few, many, or a class for an expanded clone.

j_call | clone_size | d_call | v_call | cdr3_aa | cdr3_nt
TRBJ2-3 | few | TRBD2 | TRBV4-2 | CASSQELAGLTDTQYF | TGTGCCAGCAGCCAAGAGTTAGCGGGTCTCACAGATACGCAGTATTTT
TRBJ2-1 | NA | NA | TRBV20-1 | CSARELFSF | TGCAGTGCTAGAGAACTCTTCAGCTTC
TRBJ1-6 | NA | NA | TRBV6-1 | CASIGHGGFSPLHF | TGTGCCAGCATCGGACACGGTGGATTTTCACCCCTCCACTTT
TRBJ1-1 | NA | NA | TRBV2 | CARRGGAFTEAFF | TGTGCCAGACGGGGGGGGGCGTTCACTGAAGCTTTCTTT
TRBJ2-1 | NA | TRBD2 | TRBV9 | CASSVGWTRGRNEQFF | TGTGCCAGCAGCGTAGGGTGGACTAGAGGCAGGAATGAGCAGTTCTTC
TRBJ2-1 | once | NA | TRBV4-3 | CASSQELASSYEQFF | TGCGCCAGCAGCCAAGAGCTAGCGTCTTCCTACGAGCAGTTCTTC
TRBJ2-7 | few | NA | TRBV7-2 | CASSATGGGNEQYF | TGTGCCAGCAGCGCAACAGGTGGGGGGAATGAGCAGTACTTC
TRBJ2-6 | NA | NA | TRBV21-1 | CASSPRDTSSGANVLTF | TGTGCCAGCAGCCCCCGGGACACAAGCTCTGGGGCCAACGTCCTGACTTTC
TRBJ1-2 | NA | NA | TRBV20-1 | CSARVRASNYGYTF | TGCAGTGCTAGAGTTAGAGCGAGTAACTATGGCTACACCTTC
TRBJ1-2 | NA | TRBD1 | TRBV14 | CASSTKTGTGGGGYTF | TGTGCCAGCAGCACCAAAACCGGGACAGGGGGCGGTGGCTACACCTTC
TRBJ1-1 | NA | NA | TRBV10-3 | CAISRGVVKNTEAFF | TGTGCCATCTCACGGGGGGTGGTAAAGAACACTGAAGCTTTCTTT
TRBJ2-7 | many | NA | TRBV27 | CASSPGLSGEQYF | TGTGCCAGCAGCCCCGGTCTCTCGGGTGAGCAGTACTTC
TRBJ2-2 | few | TRBD2 | TRBV6-5 | CAIAGGNTGELFF | TGTGCCATAGCGGGGGGAAACACCGGGGAGCTGTTTTTT
TRBJ2-3 | NA | NA | TRBV30 | CAWSVDGTSTDTQYF | TGTGCCTGGAGTGTAGACGGTACTAGCACAGATACGCAGTATTTT
TRBJ1-2 | NA | NA | TRBV15 | CATSRDFGGYGYTF | TGTGCCACCAGCAGAGATTTCGGGGGCTATGGCTACACCTTC
TRBJ2-1 | few | NA | TRBV12-3/TRBV12-4 | CASQTDRRPDEQFF | TGTGCCAGTCAGACCGACCGGCGTCCGGATGAGCAGTTCTTC
TRBJ1-1 | few | NA | TRBV18 | CASSPPEAANTEAFF | TGTGCCAGCTCACCACCGGAGGCAGCGAACACTGAAGCTTTCTTT